The T cell receptor (beta chain) under discussion was sequenced for a study of T cell repertoires in cytomegalovirus infection. Whole-study context: The public TCR beta signatures pointed to both CMV infection and matching HLA type.

About this clonotype: The target antigen is unknown.

The V segment lost 8 bases and the J segment 11 bases; nucleotides outside the gene matches: 11. The CDR3 sequence is 12 residues long. Per germline, CDR1 SEHNR and CDR2 FQNEAQ (reference sequence). TCRdb fed the reads into MiXCR, producing one record per CDR3 protein. The repertoire holds hundreds of thousands of distinct CDR3 sequences, roughly a quarter seen once, with 6.5% to 10% in the top ten. Study results and caveats: In two of eight donors, the top clonotype was HLA-C-restricted CMV-specific. Cumulative frequency of public TCR beta families picked out carriers of CMV plus the relevant HLA.

This clonotype was obtained from a human donor in good health (CMV status not recorded). Some clones in this sample may be carry-over from other donors' samples. Source material: CD8+ T cells from PBMCs. The V call is TRBV7-9, the J call TRBJ1-1; 7 bases match TRBD1. CDR3 nucleotide sequence: TGTGCCAGCGCAACCGGGGGACAGCGGGCTTTCTTT. Amino acids: CASATGGQRAFF.